This T cell receptor beta chain emerged from a study of shared clonotypes between healthy human individuals. For this clone: The antigen remains undetermined.

Among the unsorted PBMC samples, replicate PCRs used around 280 ng DNA, roughly 33,000 T cell genomes. Per the authors' pipeline: ImmunoSEQ junction-only sequences lacked quality scores, so their filtering differed. Here immunoSEQ multiplex PCR was the method, and the copy in TCRdb shows in-frame clones only, minus some. For V, J and clone size, that table is used; D and trimming come from the DNA. The data contain hundreds of thousands of clones, around 79% of them seen just once; the ten biggest clones take up less than 15%. CDR1 is MRHNA, CDR2 SNTAGT, per germline. The CDR3 is 13 amino acids. The V and J ends lost 5 bases and 5 bases respectively, with 12 bases between them. The study, taken as a whole, reports: Only blood samples were collected, and tissue repertoires likely differ. Owing to a small donor count, the genetic and exposure-history diversity represented was limited.

Sample: PBMCs. The clonotype originates from a woman in her thirties or forties in good health. Some clones in this sample may be carry-over from other donors' samples. V is TRBV6-4 and J is TRBJ2-5; tentative D call: TRBD1 (5 bases). The CDR3: CASSRGFGETQYF. The CDR3 DNA follows: TGTGCCAGCAGTAGGGGTTTCGGTGAGACCCAGTACTTC.